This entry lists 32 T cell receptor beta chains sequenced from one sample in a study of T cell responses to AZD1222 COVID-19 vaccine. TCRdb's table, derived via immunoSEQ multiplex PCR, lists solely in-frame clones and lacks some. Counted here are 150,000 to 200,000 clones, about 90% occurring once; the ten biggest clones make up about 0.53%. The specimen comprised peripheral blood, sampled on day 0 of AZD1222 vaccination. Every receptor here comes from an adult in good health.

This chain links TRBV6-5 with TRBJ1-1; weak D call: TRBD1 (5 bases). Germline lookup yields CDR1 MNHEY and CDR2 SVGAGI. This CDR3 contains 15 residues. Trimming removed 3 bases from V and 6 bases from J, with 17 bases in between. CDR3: CASSYGGQTDPEAFF. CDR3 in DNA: TGTGCCAGCAGTTATGGTGGTCAGACAGATCCTGAAGCTTTCTTT.

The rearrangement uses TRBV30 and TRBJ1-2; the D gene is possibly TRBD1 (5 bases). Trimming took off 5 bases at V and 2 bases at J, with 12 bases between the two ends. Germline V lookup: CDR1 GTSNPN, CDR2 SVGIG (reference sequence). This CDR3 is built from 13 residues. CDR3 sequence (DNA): TGTGCCTGGGACCAGGGACCAAACTATGGCTACACCTTC. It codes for CAWDQGPNYGYTF.

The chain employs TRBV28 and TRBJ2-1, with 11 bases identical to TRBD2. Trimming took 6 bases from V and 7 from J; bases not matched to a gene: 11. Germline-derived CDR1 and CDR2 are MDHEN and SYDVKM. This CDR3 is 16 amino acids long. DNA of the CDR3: TGTGCCAGCAGGCCCGCCTTAGCGGGGGGGCTAAATGAGCAGTTCTTC. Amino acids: CASRPALAGGLNEQFF. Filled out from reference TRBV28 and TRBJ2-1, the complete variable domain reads DVKVTQSSRYLVKRTGEKVFLECVQDMDHENMFWYRQDPGLGLRLIYFSYDVKMKEKGDIPEGYSVSREKKERFSLILESASTNQTSMYLCASRPALAGGLNEQFFGPGTRLTVL.

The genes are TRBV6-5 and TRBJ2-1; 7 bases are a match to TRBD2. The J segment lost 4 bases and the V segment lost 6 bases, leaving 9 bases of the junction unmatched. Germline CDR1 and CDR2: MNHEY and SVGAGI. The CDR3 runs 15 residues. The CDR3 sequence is CASRVERGGYNEQFF. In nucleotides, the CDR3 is TGTGCCAGCAGGGTGGAGCGGGGTGGGTACAATGAGCAGTTCTTC.

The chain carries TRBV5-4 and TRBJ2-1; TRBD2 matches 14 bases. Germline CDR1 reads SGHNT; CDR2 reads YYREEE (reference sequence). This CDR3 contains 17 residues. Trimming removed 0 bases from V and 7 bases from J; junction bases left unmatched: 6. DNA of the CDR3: TGTGCCAGCAGCTTGGTCCGGACTAGCGGGGGGAAGAATGAGCAGTTCTTC. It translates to CASSLVRTSGGKNEQFF.

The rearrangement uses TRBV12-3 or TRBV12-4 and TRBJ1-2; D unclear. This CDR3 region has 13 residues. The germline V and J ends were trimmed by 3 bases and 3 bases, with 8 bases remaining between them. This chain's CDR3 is CASSLGFDYGYTF. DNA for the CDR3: TGTGCCAGCAGTTTGGGGTTTGACTATGGCTACACCTTC.

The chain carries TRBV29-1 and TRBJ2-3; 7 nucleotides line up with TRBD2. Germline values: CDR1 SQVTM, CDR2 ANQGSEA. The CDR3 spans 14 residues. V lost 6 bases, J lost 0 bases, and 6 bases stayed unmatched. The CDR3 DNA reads TGCAGCGTAAGACTAGCAACTAGCACAGATACGCAGTATTTT. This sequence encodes CSVRLATSTDTQYF.

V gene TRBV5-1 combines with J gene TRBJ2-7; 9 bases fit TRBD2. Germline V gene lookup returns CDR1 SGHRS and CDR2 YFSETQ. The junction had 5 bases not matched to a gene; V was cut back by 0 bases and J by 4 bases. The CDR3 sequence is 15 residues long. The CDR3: CASSLEASGRYEQYF. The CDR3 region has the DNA TGCGCCAGCAGCTTGGAGGCAAGCGGGAGGTACGAGCAGTACTTC.

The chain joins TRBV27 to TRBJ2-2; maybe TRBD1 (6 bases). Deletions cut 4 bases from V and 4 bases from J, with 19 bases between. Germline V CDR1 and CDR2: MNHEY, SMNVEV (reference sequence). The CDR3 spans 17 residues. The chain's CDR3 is CASSSYRASVSTGELFF. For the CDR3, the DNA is TGTGCCAGCAGTTCCTACAGGGCCTCGGTCAGCACCGGGGAGCTGTTTTTT.

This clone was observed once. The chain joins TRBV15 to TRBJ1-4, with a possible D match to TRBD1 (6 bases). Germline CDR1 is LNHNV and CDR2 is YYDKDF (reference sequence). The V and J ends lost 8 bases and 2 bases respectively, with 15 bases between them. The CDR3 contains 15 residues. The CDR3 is CATAGRGMTNEKLFF. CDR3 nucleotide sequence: TGTGCCACCGCAGGGAGGGGGATGACTAATGAAAAACTGTTTTTT.

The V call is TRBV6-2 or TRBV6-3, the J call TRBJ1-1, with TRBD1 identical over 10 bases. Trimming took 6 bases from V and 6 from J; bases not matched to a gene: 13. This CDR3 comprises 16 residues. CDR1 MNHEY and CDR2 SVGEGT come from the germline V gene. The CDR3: CASRPIWTGGSAEAFF. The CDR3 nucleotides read TGTGCCAGCAGGCCTATATGGACAGGGGGTAGTGCTGAAGCTTTCTTT.

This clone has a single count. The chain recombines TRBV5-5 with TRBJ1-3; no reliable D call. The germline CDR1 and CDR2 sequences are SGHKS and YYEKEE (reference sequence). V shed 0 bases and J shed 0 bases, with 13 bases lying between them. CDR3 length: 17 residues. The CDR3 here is CASSLVPLKGSGNTIYF. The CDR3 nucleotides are TGTGCCAGCAGCTTGGTTCCCTTAAAGGGCTCTGGAAACACCATATATTTT.

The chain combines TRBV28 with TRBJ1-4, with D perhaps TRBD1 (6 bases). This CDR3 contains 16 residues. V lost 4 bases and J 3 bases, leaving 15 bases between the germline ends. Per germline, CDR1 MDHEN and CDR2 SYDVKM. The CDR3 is CASSSPGQRPNEKLFF. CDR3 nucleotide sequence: TGTGCCAGCAGTTCCCCCGGACAGCGCCCTAATGAAAAACTGTTTTTT.

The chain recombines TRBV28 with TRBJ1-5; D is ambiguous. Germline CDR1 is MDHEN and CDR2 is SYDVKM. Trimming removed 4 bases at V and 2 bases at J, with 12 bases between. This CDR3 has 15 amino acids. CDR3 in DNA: TGTGCCAGCAGTTCTCAAGAAGTCGGCAATCAGCCCCAGCATTTT. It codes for CASSSQEVGNQPQHF. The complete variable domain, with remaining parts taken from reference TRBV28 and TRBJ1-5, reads DVKVTQSSRYLVKRTGEKVFLECVQDMDHENMFWYRQDPGLGLRLIYFSYDVKMKEKGDIPEGYSVSREKKERFSLILESASTNQTSMYLCASSSQEVGNQPQHFGDGTRLSIL.

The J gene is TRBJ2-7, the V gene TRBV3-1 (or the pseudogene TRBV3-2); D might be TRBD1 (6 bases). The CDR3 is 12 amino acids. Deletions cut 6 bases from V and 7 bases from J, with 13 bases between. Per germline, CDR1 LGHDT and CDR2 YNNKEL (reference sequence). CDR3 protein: CASRTGQREQYF. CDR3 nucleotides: TGTGCCAGCAGGACAGGTCAGCGGGAGCAGTACTTC.

The CDR3 nucleotides are TGTGCCAGTACCTCCGGGGGACGGTATGGCTACACCTTC. Amino acid sequence: CASTSGGRYGYTF. The chain recombines TRBV19 with TRBJ1-2; a weak D match, TRBD1 (5 bases). CDR1 is LNHDA and CDR2 is SQIVND in the germline V gene (reference sequence). The CDR3 contains 13 residues. Trimming cost V 7 bases and J 5 bases, with 14 bases left between them.

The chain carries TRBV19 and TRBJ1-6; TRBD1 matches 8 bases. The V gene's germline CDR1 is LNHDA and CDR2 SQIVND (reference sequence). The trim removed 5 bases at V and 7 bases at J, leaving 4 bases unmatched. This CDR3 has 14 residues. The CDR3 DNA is TGTGCCAGTAGTTCGGACAGGGAAAATTCACCCCTCCACTTT. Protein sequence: CASSSDRENSPLHF.

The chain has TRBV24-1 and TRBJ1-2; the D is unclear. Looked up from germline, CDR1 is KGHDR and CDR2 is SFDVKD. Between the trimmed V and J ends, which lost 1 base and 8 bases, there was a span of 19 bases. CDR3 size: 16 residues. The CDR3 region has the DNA TGTGCCACCAGTGATTTCCCAACTGACAAGGATGAAGGCTACACCTTC. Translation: CATSDFPTDKDEGYTF.

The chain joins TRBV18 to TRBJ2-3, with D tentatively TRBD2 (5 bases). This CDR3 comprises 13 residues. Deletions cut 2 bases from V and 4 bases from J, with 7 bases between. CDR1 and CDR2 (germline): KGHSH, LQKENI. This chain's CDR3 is CASSPVGADTQYF. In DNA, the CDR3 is TGTGCCAGCTCACCAGTCGGGGCAGATACGCAGTATTTT. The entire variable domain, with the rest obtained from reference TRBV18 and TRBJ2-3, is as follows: NAGVMQNPRHLVRRRGQEARLRCSPMKGHSHVYWYRQLPEEGLKFMVYLQKENIIDESGMPKERFSAEFPKEGPSILRIQQVVRGDSAAYFCASSPVGADTQYFGPGTRLTVL.

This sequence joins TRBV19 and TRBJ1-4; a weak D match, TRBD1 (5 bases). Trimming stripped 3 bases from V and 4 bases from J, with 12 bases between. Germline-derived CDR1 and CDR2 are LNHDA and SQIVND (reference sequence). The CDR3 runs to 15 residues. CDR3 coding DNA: TGTGCCAGTAGTATGCAGGGCTTGGATAATGAAAAACTGTTTTTT. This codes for CASSMQGLDNEKLFF.

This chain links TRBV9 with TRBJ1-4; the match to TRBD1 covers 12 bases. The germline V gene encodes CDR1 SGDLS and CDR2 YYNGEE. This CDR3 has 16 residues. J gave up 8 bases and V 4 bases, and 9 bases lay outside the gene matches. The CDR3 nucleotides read TGTGCCAGCAGCCCCCTGGGACAGGGGGCAGGGGAAAAACTGTTTTTT. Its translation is CASSPLGQGAGEKLFF.

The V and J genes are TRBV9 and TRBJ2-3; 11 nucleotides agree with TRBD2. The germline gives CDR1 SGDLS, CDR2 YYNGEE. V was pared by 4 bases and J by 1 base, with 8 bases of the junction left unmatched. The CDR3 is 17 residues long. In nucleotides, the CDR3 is TGTGCCAGCAGCCGGAGATTTAGCGGGAGGGGCACAGATACGCAGTATTTT. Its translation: CASSRRFSGRGTDTQYF.

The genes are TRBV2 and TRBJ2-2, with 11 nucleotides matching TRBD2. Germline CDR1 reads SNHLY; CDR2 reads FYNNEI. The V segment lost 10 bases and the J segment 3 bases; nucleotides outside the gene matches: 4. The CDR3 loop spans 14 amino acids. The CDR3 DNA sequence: TGTGCCACCTTAGCGGGAGGGCACACCGGGGAGCTGTTTTTT. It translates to CATLAGGHTGELFF.

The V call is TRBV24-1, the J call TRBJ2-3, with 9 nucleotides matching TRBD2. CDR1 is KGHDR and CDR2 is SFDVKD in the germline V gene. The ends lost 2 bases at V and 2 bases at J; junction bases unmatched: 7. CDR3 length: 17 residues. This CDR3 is CATSDYSSGANTDTQYF. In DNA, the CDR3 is TGTGCCACCAGTGATTACTCTAGCGGGGCGAACACAGATACGCAGTATTTT.

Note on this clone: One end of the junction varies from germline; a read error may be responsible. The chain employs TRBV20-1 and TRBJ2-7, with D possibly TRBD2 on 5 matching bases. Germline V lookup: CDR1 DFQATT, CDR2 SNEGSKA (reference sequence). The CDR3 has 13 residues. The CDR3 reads CSTSVDYTYEQYF. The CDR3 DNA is TGCAGTACTAGTGTTGATTACACCTACGAGCAGTACTTC.

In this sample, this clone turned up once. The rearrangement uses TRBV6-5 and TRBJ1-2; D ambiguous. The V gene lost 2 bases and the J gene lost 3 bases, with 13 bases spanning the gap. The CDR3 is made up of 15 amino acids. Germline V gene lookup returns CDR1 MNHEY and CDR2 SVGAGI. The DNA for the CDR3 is TGTGCCAGCAGTTACAACGGAAACCTTCACTATGGCTACACCTTC. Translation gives CASSYNGNLHYGYTF.

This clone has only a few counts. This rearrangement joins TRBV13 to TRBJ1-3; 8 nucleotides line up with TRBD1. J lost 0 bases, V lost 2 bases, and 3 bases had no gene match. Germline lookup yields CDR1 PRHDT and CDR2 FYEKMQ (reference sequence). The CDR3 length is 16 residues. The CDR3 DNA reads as TGTGCCAGCAGCTTAATGGACAGGGTCTCTGGAAACACCATATATTTT. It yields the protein CASSLMDRVSGNTIYF.

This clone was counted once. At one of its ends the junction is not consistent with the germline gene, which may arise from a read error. DNA of the CDR3: TGTGCCAGCAGCCTAGCAGGTTATAGCAATCAGCCCCAGCATTTT. Amino acid sequence: CASSLAGYSNQPQHF. J is TRBJ1-5 and V is TRBV7-8; no clear D. The CDR3 contains 15 residues. CDR1 is SGHVS, CDR2 FQNEAQ, per germline.

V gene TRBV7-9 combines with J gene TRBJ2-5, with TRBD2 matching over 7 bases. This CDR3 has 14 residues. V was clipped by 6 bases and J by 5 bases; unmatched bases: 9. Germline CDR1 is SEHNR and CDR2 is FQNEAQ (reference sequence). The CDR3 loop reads CASSPAGYGETQYF. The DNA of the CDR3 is TGTGCCAGCAGTCCAGCGGGATATGGGGAGACCCAGTACTTC.

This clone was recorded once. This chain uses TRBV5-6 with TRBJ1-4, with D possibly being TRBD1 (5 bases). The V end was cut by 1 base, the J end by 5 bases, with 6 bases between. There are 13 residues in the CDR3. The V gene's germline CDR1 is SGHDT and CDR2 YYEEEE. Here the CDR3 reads CASSLRGNEKLFF. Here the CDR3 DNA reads TGTGCCAGCAGCTTGCGGGGGAATGAAAAACTGTTTTTT.

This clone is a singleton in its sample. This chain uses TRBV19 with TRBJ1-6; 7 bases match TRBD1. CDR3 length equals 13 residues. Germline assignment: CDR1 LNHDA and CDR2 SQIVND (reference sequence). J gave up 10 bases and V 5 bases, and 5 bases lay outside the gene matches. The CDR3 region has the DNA TGTGCCAGTAGTGGGGACAGTCCGTCACCCCTCCACTTT. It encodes CASSGDSPSPLHF.

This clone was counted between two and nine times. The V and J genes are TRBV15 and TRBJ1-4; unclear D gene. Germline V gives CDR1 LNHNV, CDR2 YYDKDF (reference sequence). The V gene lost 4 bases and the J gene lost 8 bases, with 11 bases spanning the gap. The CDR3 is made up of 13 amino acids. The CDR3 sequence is CATSKTPSEKLFF. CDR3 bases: TGTGCCACCAGCAAAACCCCAAGCGAAAAACTGTTTTTT.